This entry lists 13 T cell receptor beta chains sequenced from one sample in a study of tumor-infiltrating lymphocytes in primary liver carcinoma. The blood RNA (from unsorted whole blood) was obtained, and germline DNA was also extracted. TCR beta cDNA was made from roughly 500 ng total RNA with a constant-region primer. Libraries of TCR beta came from three nested multiplex PCR rounds with slightly modified ARM-PCR. A C-beta reverse primer was combined with TRBV1-TRBV30 forward primers in the first two PCR rounds, and each round had roughly 11 cycles. MiXCR was run by TCRdb on the multiplex PCR reads, yielding one entry per CDR3 protein. The sample yields 300,000 to 350,000 distinct CDR3 sequences, more than 55% seen once. The sample taken for sequencing was peripheral blood. The receptors stem from a woman in her twenties or thirties with primary liver carcinoma and hepatitis B virus infection.

This clonotype was detected only a few times. The chain links TRBV6-1 to TRBJ1-5; D possibly corresponds to TRBD1 (5 bases). Germline V gene data show CDR1 as MNHNS and CDR2 as SASEGT. The CDR3 has 15 residues. V lost 6 bases and J lost 6, with 18 bases in between. The CDR3 loop is CASRGGGLHGQPQHF. Written as DNA, the CDR3 is TGTGCCAGCAGGGGGGGGGGACTACACGGTCAGCCCCAGCATTTT.

On this clonotype itself: The junction departs from the called germline gene at one end, perhaps through a read error. The chain carries TRBV11-1 and TRBJ2-3; D gene uncertain. The CDR3 has 14 amino acids. Per germline, CDR1 SGHAT and CDR2 FQDESV (reference sequence). The CDR3 loop reads CASNTTEFTDTQYF. The CDR3, as DNA: TGTGCCAGCAACACGACGGAGTTTACAGATACGCAATATTTT. The full variable domain, with the rest looked up from reference TRBV11-1 and TRBJ2-3, is EAEVAQSPRYKITEKSQAVAFWCDPISGHATLYWYRQILGQGPELLVQFQDESVVDDSQLPKDRFSAERLKGVDSTLKIQPAELGDSAMYLCASNTTEFTDTQYFGPGTRLTVL.

V gene TRBV11-3 combines with J gene TRBJ2-1, with 13 bases matching TRBD2. J gave up 10 bases and V 7 bases, and 10 bases lay outside the gene matches. Germline values: CDR1 SGHNT, CDR2 YENEEA. The CDR3 runs to 15 residues. The CDR3 coding sequence is TGTGCCAGCAACTTCAGGACTAGCGGGAGTAGGGAGCAGTTCTTC. Protein sequence: CASNFRTSGSREQFF.

Ten or more counts support this clonotype. The V and J genes are TRBV4-3 and TRBJ2-3, with TRBD1 identical over 8 bases. V lost 0 bases to trimming and J lost 4 bases; unmatched junction nucleotides: 6. There are 16 residues in the CDR3. Germline values: CDR1 LGHNA, CDR2 YSLEER. Here the CDR3 reads CASSQEGRGHSDTQYF. The DNA for the CDR3 is TGCGCCAGCAGCCAAGAAGGCAGGGGGCATTCAGATACGCAGTATTTT.

A few counts support this clonotype. The V call is TRBV5-4, the J call TRBJ2-1; tentative D call: TRBD1 (7 bases). CDR3 size: 18 residues. V was cut by 4 bases and J by 0 bases, with 20 bases left in between. CDR1 and CDR2 (germline): SGHNT, YYREEE (reference sequence). Here the CDR3 reads CASSPGGGVAASYNEQFF. The CDR3 nucleotides are TGTGCCAGCAGCCCAGGGGGAGGAGTAGCGGCCTCCTACAATGAGCAGTTCTTC.

V gene TRBV12-3 or TRBV12-4 combines with J gene TRBJ2-1; no clear D gene. The CDR3 is 15 amino acids. V lost 6 bases, J lost 2 bases, and 14 bases lay in between. CDR3 bases: TGTGCCAGCAGCCACCGTAATCCCACCTACAATGAGCAGTTCTTC. It codes for CASSHRNPTYNEQFF.

The rearrangement uses TRBV6-1 and TRBJ1-4; D gene unclear. This CDR3 comprises 13 residues. CDR1 is MNHNS and CDR2 is SASEGT in the germline V gene. V was pared by 4 bases and J by 7 bases, with 10 bases between. The CDR3 DNA sequence: TGTGCCAGCAGTGTGATATCGGGTGAAAAACTGTTTTTT. Translated, it gives CASSVISGEKLFF.

The V and J genes are TRBV11-3 and TRBJ2-6; a possible D gene is TRBD1 (6 bases). Trimming removed 2 bases from V and 9 bases from J, with 17 bases in between. Germline lookup yields CDR1 SGHNT and CDR2 YENEEA. The CDR3 has 16 residues. This chain's CDR3 is CASSLPGVAEVNVLTF. In DNA form, the CDR3 reads TGTGCCAGCAGCTTACCAGGGGTCGCCGAGGTCAACGTCCTGACTTTC.

This clonotype was counted only a few times. The chain combines TRBV5-5 with TRBJ2-3; D ambiguous. CDR3 length: 12 amino acids. CDR1 and CDR2 (germline): SGHKS, YYEKEE (reference sequence). The germline V and J ends were trimmed by 4 bases and 6 bases, with 9 bases remaining between them. In DNA, the CDR3 is TGTGCCAGCAGCATGATGTTCGATACGCAGTATTTT. Protein: CASSMMFDTQYF.

This clonotype was observed many times. This chain connects TRBV6-5 to TRBJ2-1; TRBD2 might be the D (5 bases). Germline CDR1 is MNHEY and CDR2 is SVGAGI. This CDR3 has 15 residues. V was trimmed by 6 bases and J by 5 bases, leaving 17 bases between them. In DNA, the CDR3 is TGTGCCAGCAGCTTCACCGGGGAGCTTCACAATGAGCAGTTCTTC. Residues: CASSFTGELHNEQFF.

As for this clonotype: A read error may account for a junction end that differs from germline. This rearrangement joins TRBV12-3 or TRBV12-4 to TRBJ1-2, with TRBD1 as a possible D gene (5 bases). This CDR3 is built from 13 residues. CDR3 in amino acids: CARSLARESGYSF. CDR3 DNA: TGTGCCAGGAGTTTGGCCAGGGAGTCTGGCTACTCCTTC.

The rearrangement uses TRBV7-9 and TRBJ2-6; 8 bases are a match to TRBD2. Germline V lookup: CDR1 SEHNR, CDR2 FQNEAQ (reference sequence). The V and J ends lost 5 bases and 3 bases, in that order; junction bases with no gene match: 12. CDR3 length: 18 amino acids. DNA of the CDR3: TGTGCCAGCAGCACCCCGGAGCGGGAGAAAATTGGGGCCAACGTCCTGACTTTC. As protein: CASSTPEREKIGANVLTF.

Points on this clonotype: Being one base from a much bigger clone, this may be a read error. J is TRBJ2-7 and V is TRBV29-1; TRBD1 agrees at 7 bases. The CDR3 runs to 11 residues. With V trimmed by 7 bases and J by 6 bases, 6 bases remained unmatched. The germline CDR1 and CDR2 sequences are SQVTM and ANQGSEA. The CDR3 loop reads CSAGTACEQYF. Written as DNA, the CDR3 is TGCAGCGCCGGGACAGCCTGCGAGCAGTACTTC.